This T cell receptor (beta chain) appears in the sequencing data of a study of blood T cell repertoires in COVID-19 (dated by TCRdb to 2018 to 2020). In terms of the full investigation: Samples covering the acute and convalescent phases of COVID-19 were provided by collaborators in the United States, Italy and Spain. The material from the prospective study consisted of cDNA or gDNA derived from T cells, B-cell-depleted T cells, or PBMCs. The dataset comprised deeply sampled blood TCRbeta repertoires from subjects exposed to, actively infected with, or recovered from COVID-19. A freely available public database, intended as a resource for researchers studying the immune response to SARS-CoV-2, is where the repertoires were released. The samples were drawn from the first 160 participants of the ongoing ImmuneRACE study and from over a thousand subjects provided by 6 global collaborators. A de-identified subject ID, COVID-19 status, age in years and sex were almost always included in the sample metadata. Where available, HLA class I and class II types were taken from metadata supplied by the sample provider and were not determined by assay-based typing. Results and caveats for the whole study, not just this receptor: The quantity of clinical and demographic metadata differed by source and by participant and was supplied without curation.

The collaborating institutions used their own protocols to collect whole blood in K2EDTA tubes. Collaborator samples were shipped for TCRbeta analysis as frozen whole blood, isolated PBMCs, or DNA extracted from either sample type. The CDR3 runs 15 residues from the cysteine to the phenylalanine. Of all the DNA, just the CDR3 is kept, 45 bases in frame from base 1. Trimming takes 4 bases off V and 2 bases off J; junction bases not matched to a gene: 7. According to the germline V gene, CDR1 reads SGHRS and CDR2 reads YFSETQ. This clone was picked up a small number of times. Its antigen target is currently unknown. Base qualities are not at hand, and no much larger clone is one base apart. TCRbeta CDR3 regions were amplified from genomic DNA using the immunoSEQ Assay, a bias-controlled multiplex PCR. In the authors' own workflow: Within the assay, amplification of reference gene primers was used to estimate how many nucleated cells each sample contained. To quantify the absolute abundance of each unique TCRbeta CDR3 rearrangement, sequence reads were collapsed and filtered. Productive Simpson clonality was computed per sample as the square root of Simpson's diversity index over productive rearrangements. In its TCRdb copy, this immuneACCESS table keeps in-frame sequences only and misses some clones. Where compared with another copy, unresolved V genes explain less than half of these, and the others have no known cause. That table is the source of V, J and clone size, and D and trimming were worked out from the DNA. The sample records 250,000 to 300,000 clones, approximately 90% of which are singletons. About 4.2% of the sample lies in the top ten.

The receptor comes from a man in his forties with acute or convalescent COVID-19. The V gene is TRBV5-1 and the J gene is TRBJ2-3, with TRBD2 identical over 7 junction bases. Sequencing was performed on peripheral blood. The DNA sequence is TGCGCCAGCAGCGAGCAAGCGGGAATCACAGATACGCAGTATTTT. This translates into CASSEQAGITDTQYF.